This T cell receptor beta chain was recovered during a study of T cell responses to AZD1222 COVID-19 vaccine. Germline assignment: CDR1 DFQATT and CDR2 SNEGSKA (reference sequence). CDR3 length equals 11 residues. Only in-frame clones appear in the TCRdb table, and some are missing; sequencing was by immunoSEQ multiplex PCR. In the table there are more than 150,000 clones, roughly 91% of which are singletons. Notes on the study in general: Reportedly, nearly half the spike-specific TCRs target unmutated variant regions. The breadth and depth of Spike-specific TCRs increased once two AZD1222 doses had been given.

As for this clone: Its antigen remains unknown. The junction shows a germline mismatch at one end, possibly a read error.

The clonotype originates from an adult who received the AZD1222 COVID-19 vaccine. The V gene is TRBV20-1, the J gene TRBJ2-7, with 10 bases matching TRBD2. Here the sequenced sample was peripheral blood, taken 28 days after the second AZD1222 dose. The CDR3 sequence is CSAFRLAGHSF. CDR3 nucleotides: TGCAGTGCTTTCAGACTAGCGGGCCACTCTTTC.